These 18 T cell receptor beta chains were sequenced from one sample in a study of T cells after yellow fever vaccination (dated by TCRdb to the late 2010s). Library preparation was by 5' RACE. The listed sequencing device is Illumina HiSeq 2500. TCRdb reanalyzed the raw reads on its own, using fastp at Q25 for trimming and MiXCR for clone calling, and kept in-frame beta chains. CDR3 protein duplicates are merged, each entry listing the most common genes and DNA. The sample yields 500,000 to 650,000 distinct CDR3 sequences; around a sixth were counted once. Around a sixth of the sample belongs to the ten largest clones. The treatment or condition label here, explained by the study, means: live attenuated yellow fever vaccine strain. The sample in question was PBMCs, obtained 4 to 5 days after the first yellow fever vaccination. These receptors all stem from a man in his late teens or twenties who received the YFV17D yellow fever vaccine.

The V gene is TRBV5-4, the J gene TRBJ1-6; 10 nucleotides line up with TRBD1. V was clipped by 0 bases and J by 8 bases; unmatched bases: 5. Germline CDR1 reads SGHNT; CDR2 reads YYREEE (reference sequence). The CDR3 loop spans 16 amino acids. The CDR3 region is CASSLEGQGMDSPLHF. Written as DNA, the CDR3 is TGTGCCAGCAGCTTGGAGGGACAGGGGATGGATTCACCCCTCCACTTT.

The chain joins TRBV5-1 to TRBJ2-7; D is perhaps TRBD2 (7 bases). CDR1 is SGHRS and CDR2 is YFSETQ in the germline V gene. V lost 3 bases to trimming and J lost 1 base, with 11 bases between them. The CDR3 has 14 amino acids. This CDR3 is CASSWEGQSYEQYF. Written as DNA, the CDR3 is TGCGCCAGCAGCTGGGAGGGACAATCCTACGAGCAGTACTTC.

This clonotype was observed a handful of times. The rearrangement links TRBV5-1 to TRBJ2-3, with 11 bases that match TRBD2. The V gene's germline CDR1 is SGHRS and CDR2 YFSETQ. With V trimmed by 4 bases and J by 7 bases, 8 bases remained unmatched. The CDR3 spans 15 residues. CDR3 nucleotide sequence: TGCGCCAGCAGCATCGGGACTAGCGGTACTTATACGCAGTATTTT. Translation gives CASSIGTSGTYTQYF.

This chain connects TRBV5-1 to TRBJ2-2; the D call may be TRBD1 or TRBD2 (5 bases each). CDR1 is SGHRS, CDR2 YFSETQ, per germline. CDR3 length: 14 residues. Trimming removed 2 bases at V and 7 bases at J, with 12 bases between. Here the CDR3 reads CASSFYGASGELFF. The CDR3 nucleotides read TGCGCCAGCAGCTTTTACGGGGCGAGCGGGGAGCTGTTTTTT.

This sequence joins TRBV12-3 or TRBV12-4 and TRBJ2-7, with TRBD2 as a possible D gene (6 bases). This CDR3 contains 13 residues. The V end lost 2 bases, the J end lost 4 bases, and 9 bases lay between the germline ends. CDR3 sequence reads: CASSLSGRYEQYF. The CDR3 bases are TGTGCCAGCAGTTTATCGGGGAGGTACGAGCAGTACTTC.

This clonotype has a handful of counts. The CDR3 DNA sequence: TGCAGTGCTAGAGTGGGACAGGGGTATTCACCCCTCCACTTT. As protein: CSARVGQGYSPLHF. J is TRBJ1-6 and V is TRBV20-1, with TRBD1 identical over 10 bases. This CDR3 spans 14 amino acids. The trim removed 1 base at V and 8 bases at J, leaving 2 bases unmatched. CDR1 and CDR2 from the germline V gene are DFQATT and SNEGSKA (reference sequence).

J is TRBJ1-1 and V is TRBV20-1; the D is unclear. The CDR3 has 13 amino acids. V was cut by 5 bases and J by 1 base, with 11 bases left in between. Looked up from germline, CDR1 is DFQATT and CDR2 is SNEGSKA (reference sequence). DNA for the CDR3: TGCAGTGCTCATTTCGCTCGGAACACTGAAGCTTTCTTT. Its translation: CSAHFARNTEAFF.

The chain has TRBV24-1 and TRBJ2-5; 9 nucleotides align to TRBD1. Trimming cost V 2 bases and J 2 bases; bases outside gene matches: 17. The CDR3 totals 20 residues. Germline CDR1 and CDR2: KGHDR and SFDVKD. The CDR3 nucleotides read TGTGCCACCAGTGATTACAGGGGGCGAGAGATTGGGAATGTGCAAGAGACCCAGTACTTC. It yields the protein CATSDYRGREIGNVQETQYF.

This clonotype was picked up a small number of times. This chain links TRBV20-1 with TRBJ2-7; D is unclear. V was cut by 6 bases and J by 3 bases, with 21 bases left in between. Germline V CDR1 and CDR2: DFQATT, SNEGSKA (reference sequence). This CDR3 contains 15 residues. The CDR3, as DNA: TGCAGTGCCTTAAACCCCGGAGAGCTAAGCTACGAGCAGTACTTC. Translation gives CSALNPGELSYEQYF.

This clonotype was seen more than once but under ten times. The rearrangement joins TRBV7-8 to TRBJ2-7; weak D call: TRBD1 (5 bases). From germline, CDR1 is SGHVS and CDR2 FQNEAQ. The CDR3 is 14 residues long. Trimming took 3 bases from V and 6 from J, leaving 15 bases between them. The CDR3 spells CASSFNLRGSEQYV. The DNA of the CDR3 is TGTGCCAGCAGCTTTAATCTTAGGGGAAGCGAGCAGTACGTC.

A few counts support this clonotype. V is TRBV7-2 and J is TRBJ2-2; no firm D call. Trimming pared 8 bases from V and 4 bases from J, leaving 8 bases between. Per germline, CDR1 SGHTA and CDR2 FQGNSA. This CDR3 has 12 amino acids. This CDR3 is CASRVPTGELFF. In DNA, the CDR3 is TGTGCCAGCCGGGTCCCCACCGGGGAGCTGTTTTTT.

Only a few counts were recorded for this clonotype. This sequence joins TRBV2 and TRBJ2-2; D is ambiguous. Germline assignment: CDR1 SNHLY and CDR2 FYNNEI. The CDR3 totals 13 residues. V shed 7 bases and J shed 1 base, with 7 bases lying between them. This chain's CDR3 is CASIARNTGELFF. The DNA of the CDR3 is TGTGCCAGCATTGCACGGAACACCGGGGAGCTGTTTTTT.

The chain combines TRBV19 with TRBJ1-5; no reliable D call. The CDR3 sequence is 15 residues long. Germline-derived CDR1 and CDR2 are LNHDA and SQIVND (reference sequence). V lost 5 bases, J lost 4 bases, and 15 bases lay in between. In nucleotides, the CDR3 is TGTGCCAGTAGTTGGGAACGGGTCGTGAATCAGCCCCAGCATTTT. Protein sequence: CASSWERVVNQPQHF.

This clonotype was counted only a few times. The chain has TRBV24-1 and TRBJ2-2, with D tentatively TRBD1 or TRBD2 (5 bases each). Trimming cost V 7 bases and J 4 bases, with 15 bases left between them. Germline V gene lookup returns CDR1 KGHDR and CDR2 SFDVKD. CDR3 length: 15 amino acids. Here the CDR3 reads CATSTPRGPTGELFF. CDR3 DNA sequence: TGTGCCACCAGCACCCCGAGGGGCCCCACCGGGGAGCTGTTTTTT.

This clonotype was seen a few times. This chain uses TRBV7-9 with TRBJ2-7; D may match TRBD1 or TRBD2 (5 bases each). V lost 5 bases and J lost 4, with 15 bases in between. This CDR3 region has 14 residues. CDR1 is SEHNR, CDR2 FQNEAQ, per germline (reference sequence). CDR3: CASSPRGTWYEQYF. CDR3 in DNA: TGTGCCAGCAGCCCGCGAGGGACGTGGTACGAGCAGTACTTC.

The V gene is TRBV19, the J gene TRBJ1-2; unclear D gene. Between the trimmed V and J ends, which lost 4 bases and 2 bases, there was a span of 11 bases. Germline assignment: CDR1 LNHDA and CDR2 SQIVND (reference sequence). The length of the CDR3 is 14 residues. CDR3 nucleotides: TGTGCCAGTAGTAAGTGGCAGTCGAACTATGGCTACACCTTC. Amino acids: CASSKWQSNYGYTF.

This clonotype was found a few times. The chain recombines TRBV10-2 with TRBJ2-1; TRBD2 might be the D (6 bases). Trimming took off 0 bases at V and 7 bases at J, with 7 bases between the two ends. This CDR3 is 13 amino acids long. Germline lookup yields CDR1 WSHSY and CDR2 SAAADI. The DNA of the CDR3 is TGCGCCAGCAGTGAGTCGGAGGGGAATGAGCAGTTCTTC. Protein sequence: CASSESEGNEQFF.

V usage is TRBV25-1 and J usage is TRBJ2-3, with 10 bases matching TRBD2. CDR3 length: 20 amino acids. Germline loops: CDR1 MGHDK, CDR2 SYGVNS. Unmatched junction bases numbered 16, after V lost 4 bases and J lost 0 bases. This chain's CDR3 is CASSGAIAGGPLTSTDTQYF. CDR3 DNA: TGTGCCAGCAGTGGCGCCATAGCGGGGGGCCCACTTACTAGCACAGATACGCAGTATTTT.